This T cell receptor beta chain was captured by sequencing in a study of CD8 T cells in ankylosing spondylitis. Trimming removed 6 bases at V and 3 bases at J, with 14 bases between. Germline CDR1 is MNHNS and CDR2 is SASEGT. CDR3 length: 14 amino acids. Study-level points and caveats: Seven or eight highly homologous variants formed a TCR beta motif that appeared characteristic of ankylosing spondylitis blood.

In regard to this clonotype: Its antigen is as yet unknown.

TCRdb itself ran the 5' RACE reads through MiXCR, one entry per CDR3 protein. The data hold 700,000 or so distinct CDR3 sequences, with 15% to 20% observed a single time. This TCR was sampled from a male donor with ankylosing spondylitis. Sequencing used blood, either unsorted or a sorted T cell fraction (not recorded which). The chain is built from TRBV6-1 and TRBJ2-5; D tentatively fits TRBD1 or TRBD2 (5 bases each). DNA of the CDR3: TGTGCCAGCAGCCCGCTGGGACGCGAAGAGACCCAGTACTTC. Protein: CASSPLGREETQYF.